This entry describes one TCR beta chain. The antigen remains unidentified. Naive CD8 cells, CD45RO-negative and positively selected for CCR7, excluded terminally differentiated effector memory CD45RA+ cells. Those who donated, Caucasian adults without exception, all lived in Nashville, Tennessee. The data originate from a study of shared clonotypes between healthy human individuals. The CDR3 has 14 amino acids. CDR1 and CDR2 from the germline V gene are SGHDT and YYEEEE. The V and J ends lost 5 bases and 3 bases respectively, with 15 bases between them. General study results and limits: Richness estimates generally favored naive over memory subsets.

Libraries were prepared by immunoSEQ multiplex PCR; TCRdb keeps only in-frame clonotypes and omits some of them. The sample has under 850,000 clones, around 93% seen once. The sequenced sample consisted of naive CD8+ T cells sorted from blood. The source of this sequence is a man aged 25-45 years in good health. The rearrangement uses TRBV5-6 and TRBJ2-7; possibly TRBD1 for D (6 bases). In DNA form, the CDR3 reads TGTGCCAGCAGATACGGGACACCAAACTACGAGCAGTACTTC. Its translation is CASRYGTPNYEQYF.